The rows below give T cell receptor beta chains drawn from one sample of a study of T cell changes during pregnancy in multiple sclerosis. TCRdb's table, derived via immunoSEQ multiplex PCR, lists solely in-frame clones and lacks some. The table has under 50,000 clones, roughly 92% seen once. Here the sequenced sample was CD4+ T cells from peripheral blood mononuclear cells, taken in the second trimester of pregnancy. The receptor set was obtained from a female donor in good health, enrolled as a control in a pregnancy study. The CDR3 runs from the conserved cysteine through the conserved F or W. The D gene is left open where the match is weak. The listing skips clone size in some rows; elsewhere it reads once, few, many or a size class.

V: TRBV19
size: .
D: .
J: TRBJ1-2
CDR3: CASSPETDYNYGYTF
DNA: TGTGCCAGTAGTCCGGAGACCGACTATAACTATGGCTACACCTTC

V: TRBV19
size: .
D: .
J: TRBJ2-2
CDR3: CASRKQVTNTGELFF
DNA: TGTGCCAGTAGAAAACAGGTGACGAACACCGGGGAGCTGTTTTTT

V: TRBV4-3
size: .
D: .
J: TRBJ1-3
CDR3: CASSLSLTRYSGNTIYF
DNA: TGCGCCAGCAGCCTAAGTCTCACCCGGTACTCTGGAAACACCATATATTTT

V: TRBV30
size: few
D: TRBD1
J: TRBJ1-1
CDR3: CAWGKQGLAFF
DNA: TGTGCCTGGGGGAAACAGGGGTTAGCTTTCTTT

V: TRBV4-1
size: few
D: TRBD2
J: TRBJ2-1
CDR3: CASRRRAGGPYEQFF
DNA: TGCGCCAGCAGGAGAAGGGCGGGGGGGCCCTATGAGCAGTTCTTC

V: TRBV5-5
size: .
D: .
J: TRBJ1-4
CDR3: CASSPDSNEKLFF
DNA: TGTGCCAGCAGCCCCGACAGTAATGAAAAACTGTTTTTT

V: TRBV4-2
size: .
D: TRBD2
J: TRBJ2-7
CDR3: CASSQTSGYEQYF
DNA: TGTGCCAGCAGCCAGACTAGCGGCTACGAGCAGTACTTC

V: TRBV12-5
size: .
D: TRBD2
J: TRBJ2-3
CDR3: CASGLVLGGLAPSTDTQYF
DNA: TGTGCTAGTGGTTTGGTACTGGGGGGACTAGCCCCTAGCACAGATACGCAGTATTTT

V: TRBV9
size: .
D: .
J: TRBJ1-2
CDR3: CASSQRGGLGYGYTF
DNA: TGTGCCAGCAGCCAGAGGGGGGGGCTAGGCTATGGCTACACCTTC

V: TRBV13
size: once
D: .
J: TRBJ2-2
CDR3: CASSLGGVNGELFF
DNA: TGTGCCAGCAGCTTAGGAGGAGTCAACGGGGAGCTGTTTTTT

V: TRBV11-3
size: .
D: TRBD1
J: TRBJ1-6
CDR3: CASSFGTGGNSPLHF
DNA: TGTGCCAGCAGCTTTGGGACAGGGGGCAATTCACCCCTCCACTTT

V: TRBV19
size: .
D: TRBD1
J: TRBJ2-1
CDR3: CASSPDREENNEQFF
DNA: TGTGCCAGTAGCCCGGACAGGGAAGAGAACAATGAGCAGTTCTTC

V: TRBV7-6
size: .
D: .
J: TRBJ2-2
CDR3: CASSLEYPSVSNTGELFF
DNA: TGTGCCAGCAGCTTAGAGTACCCCAGTGTCTCGAACACCGGGGAGCTGTTTTTT

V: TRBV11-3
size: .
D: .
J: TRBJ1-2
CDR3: CASSFMGGRKVGYGYTF
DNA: TGTGCCAGCAGCTTCATGGGGGGAAGGAAGGTTGGATATGGCTACACCTTC

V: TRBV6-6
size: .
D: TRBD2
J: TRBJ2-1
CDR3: CASSMTSGGQGFF
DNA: TGTGCCAGCAGCATGACTAGCGGGGGACAGGGGTTCTTC

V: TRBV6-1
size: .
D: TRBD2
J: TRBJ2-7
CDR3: CASPPGGPYSYEQYF
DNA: TGTGCCAGCCCGCCGGGGGGGCCCTACTCTTACGAGCAGTACTTC

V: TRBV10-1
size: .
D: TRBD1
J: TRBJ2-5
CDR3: CATVDRGETQYF
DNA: TGCGCCACCGTAGACAGGGGGGAGACCCAGTACTTC

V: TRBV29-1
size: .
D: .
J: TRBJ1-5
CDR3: CSVEVQGSNQPQHF
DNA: TGCAGCGTTGAAGTACAGGGTAGCAATCAGCCCCAGCATTTT

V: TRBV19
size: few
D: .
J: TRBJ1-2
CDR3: CASGEGYGYTF
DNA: TGTGCCAGTGGGGAGGGTTATGGCTACACCTTC

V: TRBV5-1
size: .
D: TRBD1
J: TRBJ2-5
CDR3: CASSSLGQGAETQYF
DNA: TGCGCCAGCAGCTCCCTCGGACAGGGGGCAGAGACCCAGTACTTC

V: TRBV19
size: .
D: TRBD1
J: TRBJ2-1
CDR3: CASSTGQGANNEQFF
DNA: TGTGCCAGTAGTACGGGACAGGGGGCCAACAATGAGCAGTTCTTC

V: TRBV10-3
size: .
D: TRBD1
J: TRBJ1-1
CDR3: CAIRGTGLNTEAFF
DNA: TGTGCCATCAGGGGGACAGGGCTGAACACTGAAGCTTTCTTT

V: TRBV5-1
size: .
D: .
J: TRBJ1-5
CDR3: CASSLNPGSNQPQHF
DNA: TGCGCCAGCAGTCTTAATCCCGGGAGCAATCAGCCCCAGCATTTT

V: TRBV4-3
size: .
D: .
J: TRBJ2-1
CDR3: CASSPIRTTEGQFF
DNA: TGCGCCAGCAGCCCCATCCGGACTACCGAAGGGCAGTTCTTC

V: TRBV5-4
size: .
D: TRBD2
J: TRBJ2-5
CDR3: CASSLQISGGAETQYF
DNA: TGTGCCAGCAGCTTGCAGATCAGCGGGGGGGCAGAGACCCAGTACTTC

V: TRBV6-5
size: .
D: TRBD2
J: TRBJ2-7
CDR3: CASRNSGGAGEQYF
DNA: TGTGCCAGCAGAAATAGCGGGGGGGCGGGTGAGCAGTACTTC